The 24 T cell receptor beta chains reported below all come from one sample, sequenced in a study of monozygotic twins with inflammatory bowel disease. After re-calling the 5' RACE reads, TCRdb lists one entry per CDR3 protein, DNA absent. The sample is made up of over 350,000 distinct CDR3 sequences, and the top ten hold 2% to 3% of it. Sequencing was carried out using blood. The receptors were sampled from a human donor with ulcerative colitis or Crohn's disease, or a healthy co-twin of an affected twin (not recorded which).

This chain uses TRBV12-3 or TRBV12-4 with TRBJ2-2; no DNA is available, so the TRBD1 call from TCRdb remains unchecked. The CDR3 has 13 amino acids. The CDR3 is CASRTGWTGELFF.

The chain's CDR3 is CASSYDPAGVTGELFF. This chain uses TRBV6-5 with TRBJ2-2; TCRdb names TRBD2, which stays unverified in the absence of DNA. This CDR3 is built from 16 residues. From germline, CDR1 is MNHEY and CDR2 SVGAGI.

V gene TRBV20-1 combines with J gene TRBJ1-2; TCRdb reports TRBD1, a call that lacks DNA to check it against. The V gene's germline CDR1 is DFQATT and CDR2 SNEGSKA (reference sequence). The CDR3 runs 12 residues. CDR3: CSAYLQGNGYTF.

V and J are TRBV18 and TRBJ2-1. CDR1 is KGHSH, CDR2 LQKENI, per germline. The CDR3 is 16 residues long. CDR3 sequence: CASSPLDGFSYNEQFF.

The chain recombines TRBV6-2 or TRBV6-3 with TRBJ2-7; TCRdb indicates TRBD1, and absent DNA this call remains unverified. This CDR3 has 15 amino acids. Germline CDR1 MNHEY, CDR2 SVGEGT. Here the CDR3 reads CASSYTGTASYEQYF.

The chain employs TRBV6-5 and TRBJ2-5; as DNA is missing, the TRBD1 call by TCRdb cannot be tested. Germline V lookup: CDR1 MNHEY, CDR2 SVGAGI. The CDR3 has 15 residues. The CDR3: CASSYSQGVLETQYF.

The V gene is TRBV12-3 or TRBV12-4, the J gene TRBJ2-5. The CDR3 is made up of 15 amino acids. CDR3 protein: CASSLVLVRQETQYF.

The V call is TRBV20-1, the J call TRBJ2-7; TCRdb picks TRBD2, but there is no DNA to check that call. The germline V gene encodes CDR1 DFQATT and CDR2 SNEGSKA (reference sequence). The CDR3 consists of 14 residues. CDR3 amino acids: CSARGLALSYEQYF.

The J gene is TRBJ1-2, the V gene TRBV9; there is no DNA to check the TCRdb D call of TRBD1. Germline V lookup: CDR1 SGDLS, CDR2 YYNGEE. This CDR3 is 14 amino acids long. CDR3 protein: CASSAQGADYGYTF.

The chain uses TRBV20-1 and TRBJ2-3. Germline V lookup: CDR1 DFQATT, CDR2 SNEGSKA (reference sequence). There are 17 residues in the CDR3. The CDR3 loop reads CSATGTASTPSTDTQYF.

The rearrangement joins TRBV20-1 to TRBJ1-5. CDR3 size: 17 residues. Germline CDR1 DFQATT, CDR2 SNEGSKA (reference sequence). Here the CDR3 reads CSARDAAGSFSNQPQHF.

The rearrangement joins TRBV20-1 to TRBJ2-3. CDR3 length equals 12 residues. Per the germline V gene, CDR1 is DFQATT and CDR2 is SNEGSKA (reference sequence). This chain's CDR3 is CSARRTTDTQYF.

The CDR3 loop reads CASSPWTGVLGLDGYTF. The chain recombines TRBV9 with TRBJ1-2; with no DNA, the TCRdb D assignment of TRBD1 cannot be verified. CDR1 is SGDLS, CDR2 YYNGEE, per germline. The CDR3 is 17 residues long.

This CDR3 is CASSFRLAGGLSGANVLTF. J is TRBJ2-6 and V is TRBV5-4; TCRdb returns TRBD2, unconfirmable since there is no DNA. This CDR3 contains 19 residues. The germline gives CDR1 SGHNT, CDR2 YYREEE (reference sequence).

This chain uses TRBV4-1 with TRBJ2-3. The CDR3 extends over 15 amino acids. Germline CDR1 and CDR2: MGHRA and YSYEKL. CDR3 region: CASSQDLGGTDTQYF.

The rearrangement uses TRBV4-3 and TRBJ1-6. The CDR3 contains 14 residues. Germline V gene sequence: CDR1 LGHNA, CDR2 YSLEER. The CDR3 sequence: CASSQAIGRSPLHF.

The chain combines TRBV10-3 with TRBJ2-7; TCRdb reports TRBD1, a call that lacks DNA to check it against. From germline, CDR1 is ENHRY and CDR2 SYGVKD. The CDR3 spans 13 residues. CDR3 in amino acids: CAFRPGRSYEQYF.

The genes are TRBV4-3 and TRBJ2-3; TCRdb's D call of TRBD2 is untestable without DNA. CDR3 size: 18 residues. The germline V gene has CDR1 LGHNA and CDR2 YSLEER. Here the CDR3 reads CASSQERPSEGLADTQYF.

The genes are TRBV15 and TRBJ1-2; TCRdb's assignment of TRBD1 cannot be checked, as there is no DNA. The CDR3 is 14 residues long. CDR1 and CDR2 (germline): LNHNV, YYDKDF (reference sequence). This CDR3 is CATSRRGKGSGYTF.

Here the CDR3 reads CASSQDSRGARGYTF. V and J are TRBV3-1 and TRBJ1-2; TCRdb names TRBD1, which stays unverified in the absence of DNA. The V gene's germline CDR1 is LGHDT and CDR2 YNNKEL (reference sequence). CDR3 size: 15 residues.

The rearrangement links TRBV20-1 to TRBJ1-4. This CDR3 contains 14 residues. Germline V gene sequence: CDR1 DFQATT, CDR2 SNEGSKA (reference sequence). This CDR3 reads CSAPGRQANEKLFF.

This chain connects TRBV11-2 to TRBJ2-3; TCRdb's assignment of TRBD2 cannot be checked, as there is no DNA. There are 18 residues in the CDR3. In germline, CDR1 is SGHAT, CDR2 FQNNGV. The CDR3 reads CASSPDLGWGGTTRPQYF. The variable domain in full, with the rest retrieved from reference TRBV11-2 and TRBJ2-3, is EAGVAQSPRYKIIEKRQSVAFWCNPISGHATLYWYQQILGQGPKLLIQFQNNGVVDDSQLPKDRFSAERLKGVDSTLKIQPAKLEDSAVYLCASSPDLGWGGTTRPQYFGPGTRLTVL.

The chain couples TRBV4-3 to TRBJ1-1; TCRdb designates TRBD1, a call that cannot be tested without DNA. Germline V gene lookup returns CDR1 LGHNA and CDR2 YSLEER. There are 15 residues in the CDR3. The chain's CDR3 is CASSQVFAGDTEAFF.

V usage is TRBV7-9 and J usage is TRBJ2-7; as DNA is missing, the TRBD1 call by TCRdb cannot be tested. Germline CDR1 reads SEHNR; CDR2 reads FQNEAQ (reference sequence). CDR3 length equals 14 residues. The CDR3: CASTPPQDSSEQYF.